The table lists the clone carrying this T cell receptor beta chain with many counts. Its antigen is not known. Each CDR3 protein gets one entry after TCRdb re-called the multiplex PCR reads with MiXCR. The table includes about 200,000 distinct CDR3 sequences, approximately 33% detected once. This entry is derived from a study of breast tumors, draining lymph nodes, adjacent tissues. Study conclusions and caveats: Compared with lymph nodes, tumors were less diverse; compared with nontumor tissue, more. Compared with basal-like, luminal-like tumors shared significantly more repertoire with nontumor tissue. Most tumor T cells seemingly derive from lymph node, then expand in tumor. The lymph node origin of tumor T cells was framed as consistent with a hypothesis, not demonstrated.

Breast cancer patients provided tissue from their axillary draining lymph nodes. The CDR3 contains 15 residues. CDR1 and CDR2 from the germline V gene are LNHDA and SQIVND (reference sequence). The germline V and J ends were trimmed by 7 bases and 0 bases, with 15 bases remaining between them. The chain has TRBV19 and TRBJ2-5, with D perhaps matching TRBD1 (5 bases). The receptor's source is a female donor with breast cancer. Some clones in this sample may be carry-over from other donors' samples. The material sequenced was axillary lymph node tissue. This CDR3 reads CASKGVQVHQETQYF. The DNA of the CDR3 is TGTGCCAGTAAAGGAGTACAGGTTCACCAAGAGACCCAGTACTTC.